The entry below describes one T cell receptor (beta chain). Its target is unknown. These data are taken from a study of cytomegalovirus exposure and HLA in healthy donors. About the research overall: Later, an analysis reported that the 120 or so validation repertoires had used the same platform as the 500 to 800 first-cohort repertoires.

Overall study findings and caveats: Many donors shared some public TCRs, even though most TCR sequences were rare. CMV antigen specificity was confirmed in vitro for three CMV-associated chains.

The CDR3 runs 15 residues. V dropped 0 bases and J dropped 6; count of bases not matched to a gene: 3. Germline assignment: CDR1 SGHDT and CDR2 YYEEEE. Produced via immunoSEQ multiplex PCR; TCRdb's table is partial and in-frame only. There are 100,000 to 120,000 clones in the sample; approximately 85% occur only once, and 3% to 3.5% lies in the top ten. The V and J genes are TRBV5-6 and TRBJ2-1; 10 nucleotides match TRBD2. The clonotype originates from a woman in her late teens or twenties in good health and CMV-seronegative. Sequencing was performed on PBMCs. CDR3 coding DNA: TGTGCCAGCAGCTTGGCTAGCGGGAGCGGCAATGAGCAGTTCTTC. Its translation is CASSLASGSGNEQFF.